These 13 T cell receptor beta chains came from one sample sequenced in a study of shared clonotypes between healthy human individuals. Assay used: immunoSEQ multiplex PCR; TCRdb lists only in-frame clones, some missing. The top ten hold roughly 1.9% of the sample, which has hundreds of thousands of clones, more than 70% seen once. Sequencing was performed on memory CD4+ T cells sorted from blood. Regarding subset: CD45RA-negative fraction. Receptors were obtained from a woman younger than 45 in good health.

V gene TRBV2 combines with J gene TRBJ1-1, with D hard to call. This CDR3 contains 12 residues. CDR1 and CDR2 (germline): SNHLY, FYNNEI. V dropped 8 bases and J dropped 11 bases, with 18 bases sitting between them. The CDR3 sequence is CASGYHGAGAFF. In nucleotides, the CDR3 is TGTGCCAGCGGGTACCACGGAGCTGGGGCTTTCTTT.

The chain is built from TRBV28 and TRBJ2-5; D not resolved. The J call may not be correct, given that the DNA end is closer to TRBJ2-7. There are 14 residues in the CDR3. Germline assignment: CDR1 MDHEN and CDR2 SYDVKM. CDR3 bases: TGTGCCAGCAGTCCGGAGCCGGCAACCTACGAGCAGTACTTC. Its translation is CASSPEPATYEQYF.

This clone has a handful of counts. For the CDR3, the DNA is TGTGCCAGCAGCCAAAGGACAGGGAATAATGAGCAGTTCTTC. Translating gives CASSQRTGNNEQFF. The chain couples TRBV6-6 to TRBJ2-1, with 8 bases identical to TRBD1. V dropped 6 bases and J dropped 7; count of bases not matched to a gene: 8. This CDR3 contains 14 residues. Germline V lookup: CDR1 MNHNY, CDR2 SVGAGI (reference sequence).

The V gene is TRBV2, the J gene TRBJ2-1; 8 bases align to TRBD2. Germline assignment: CDR1 SNHLY and CDR2 FYNNEI. The CDR3 runs to 16 residues. The junction had 8 bases not matched to a gene; V was cut back by 4 bases and J by 3 bases. The CDR3 region is CASSVVSGISYNEQFF. For the CDR3, the DNA is TGTGCCAGCAGTGTGGTTAGCGGGATAAGCTACAATGAGCAGTTCTTC.

The rearrangement joins TRBV28 to TRBJ2-2; D possibly corresponds to TRBD1 (5 bases). V was trimmed by 5 bases and J by 7 bases, leaving 11 bases between them. The length of the CDR3 is 13 residues. From germline, CDR1 is MDHEN and CDR2 SYDVKM. The CDR3 DNA is TGTGCCAGCAGTGCGGCAGGGAACGGGGAGCTGTTTTTT. Its protein is CASSAAGNGELFF.

The chain employs TRBV7-2 and TRBJ2-7; 8 nucleotides match TRBD2. The CDR3 spans 16 residues. Losses at the gene ends were 4 bases for V and 3 bases for J; bases not matched to a gene: 11. Per the germline V gene, CDR1 is SGHTA and CDR2 is FQGNSA. The CDR3 loop is CASSSQTPGLDYEQYF. As DNA, the CDR3 is TGTGCCAGCAGCTCCCAGACTCCGGGACTAGACTACGAGCAGTACTTC. The full variable domain, with the rest looked up from reference TRBV7-2 and TRBJ2-7, is GAGVSQSPSNKVTEKGKDVELRCDPISGHTALYWYRQSLGQGLEFLIYFQGNSAPDKSGLPSDRFSAERTGGSVSTLTIQRTQQEDSAVYLCASSSQTPGLDYEQYFGPGTRLTVT.

The chain has TRBV19 and TRBJ1-1; D unresolved. The germline gives CDR1 LNHDA, CDR2 SQIVND (reference sequence). This CDR3 contains 15 residues. V dropped 6 bases and J dropped 0 bases, with 14 bases sitting between them. CDR3 residues: CASRTNVGVNTEAFF. The CDR3 coding sequence is TGTGCCAGTAGGACAAATGTTGGGGTGAACACTGAAGCTTTCTTT.

There are many counts of this clone. V is TRBV6-1 and J is TRBJ1-1; the match to TRBD1 covers 9 bases. V shed 6 bases and J 4 bases; nucleotides not matched to a gene: 9. Looked up from germline, CDR1 is MNHNS and CDR2 is SASEGT. This CDR3 contains 15 residues. The CDR3 spells CASRPRQGEATEAFF. DNA of the CDR3: TGTGCCAGCAGACCCAGACAGGGGGAGGCCACTGAAGCTTTCTTT.

This chain links TRBV12-2 with TRBJ2-7. TRBV12-2 is flagged as a pseudogene. CDR3 length: 14 residues. The CDR3 region has the DNA TGTGCAAGTCGCTTAGTCAGGAGCTACTACGAGCAGTACTTC. Amino acids: CASRLVRSYYEQYF.

V usage is TRBV30 and J usage is TRBJ1-3; no definite D call. Germline V gene data show CDR1 as GTSNPN and CDR2 as SVGIG (reference sequence). CDR3 size: 13 residues. The germline V and J ends were trimmed by 4 bases and 2 bases, with 9 bases remaining between them. CDR3 bases: TGTGCCTGGAACCTGGACCCTGGAAACACCATATATTTT. Translated: CAWNLDPGNTIYF.

The chain is built from TRBV27 and TRBJ1-5, with D unresolved. V was trimmed by 2 bases and J by 5 bases, leaving 10 bases between them. The V gene's germline CDR1 is MNHEY and CDR2 SMNVEV (reference sequence). The CDR3 is 14 residues long. The CDR3 protein is CASSLGGFDQPQHF. In DNA, the CDR3 is TGTGCCAGCAGTTTAGGAGGGTTTGATCAGCCCCAGCATTTT.

The chain recombines TRBV19 with TRBJ2-3; tentative D call: TRBD2 (5 bases). Trimming took 4 bases from V and 0 from J, leaving 17 bases between them. Germline V lookup: CDR1 LNHDA, CDR2 SQIVND (reference sequence). The CDR3 runs to 17 residues. The CDR3: CASSTLRGTSSTDTQYF. DNA of the CDR3: TGTGCCAGTAGTACCCTCCGGGGAACTTCTAGCACAGATACGCAGTATTTT.

The chain has TRBV5-1 and TRBJ1-2; weak D call: TRBD1 (5 bases). Looked up from germline, CDR1 is SGHRS and CDR2 is YFSETQ. V dropped 1 base and J dropped 4 bases, with 23 bases sitting between them. This CDR3 has 18 amino acids. Written as DNA, the CDR3 is TGCGCCAGCAGCTTGTATGGGTCGGGGCGGCCGGACCTCTATGGCTACACCTTC. It is translated as CASSLYGSGRPDLYGYTF.